The 20 T cell receptor beta chains listed next were all sequenced from one sample in a study of blood T cells in healthy people across ages. A second PCR, run for roughly 7 to 12 cycles, used a sample-barcoded 5' primer plus a J-beta primer mix. TCRdb redid the calling of the 5' RACE reads with MiXCR, one entry per CDR3 protein. The sample includes about a million distinct CDR3 sequences, 40% to 60% of them seen just once. Sequencing input: blood. All receptors come from a man under 40 in good health.

This clonotype was found a few times. The chain combines TRBV10-3 with TRBJ2-3, with D perhaps TRBD1 (6 bases). Germline CDR1 and CDR2: ENHRY and SYGVKD. Trimming took 10 bases from V and 0 from J, leaving 14 bases between them. The CDR3 spans 14 residues. This chain's CDR3 is CATTEQGSTDTQYF. The CDR3 bases are TGTGCCACTACTGAACAGGGCAGCACAGATACGCAGTATTTT.

The count of this clonotype is one. This sequence joins TRBV7-2 and TRBJ1-1; D call uncertain. V lost 2 bases and J lost 6, with 22 bases in between. Germline CDR1 reads SGHTA; CDR2 reads FQGNSA. This CDR3 is 17 amino acids long. CDR3 sequence reads: CASSLISSRLGFSEAFF. As DNA, the CDR3 is TGTGCCAGCAGCTTAATATCGTCCCGCTTGGGGTTCTCTGAAGCTTTCTTT.

The chain couples TRBV10-3 to TRBJ2-6, with no clear D. The CDR3 covers 17 residues. Germline CDR1 and CDR2: ENHRY and SYGVKD. Trimming took 7 bases from V and 2 from J, leaving 18 bases between them. The CDR3 is CAITSDRTEAGANVLTF. Here the CDR3 DNA reads TGTGCCATCACCTCGGATCGTACTGAGGCTGGGGCCAACGTCCTGACTTTC.

J is TRBJ1-2 and V is TRBV7-9; D perhaps matches TRBD1 (6 bases). The V end lost 1 base, the J end lost 6 bases, and 15 bases lay between the germline ends. The CDR3 is 15 residues long. Germline loops: CDR1 SEHNR, CDR2 FQNEAQ (reference sequence). The CDR3 protein is CASSLEGRGINGYTF. CDR3 bases: TGTGCCAGCAGCTTAGAGGGCAGGGGAATAAATGGCTACACCTTC.

This clonotype has just one count. The chain joins TRBV27 to TRBJ2-2; 7 bases are a match to TRBD1. Germline CDR1 is MNHEY and CDR2 is SMNVEV (reference sequence). With V trimmed by 3 bases and J by 5 bases, 6 bases remained unmatched. The CDR3 has 15 residues. In nucleotides, the CDR3 is TGTGCCAGCAGTTTGGAAGGGGGCAGAACCGGGGAGCTGTTTTTT. It codes for CASSLEGGRTGELFF.

This clonotype was detected a few times. An end of the junction differs from the germline gene, which may be a read error. This chain connects TRBV20-1 to TRBJ2-1; 8 bases map to TRBD1. The CDR3 extends over 14 amino acids. Germline V gene data show CDR1 as DFQATT and CDR2 as SNEGSKA (reference sequence). Here the CDR3 DNA reads TGCAGTGCTAGGCCGGGACAGGCCTTACCTGAGCAGTTCTTT. Translation: CSARPGQALPEQFF.

This rearrangement joins TRBV5-1 to TRBJ1-4; 8 positions match TRBD1. The germline gives CDR1 SGHRS, CDR2 YFSETQ. V lost 5 bases, J lost 4 bases, and 10 bases stayed unmatched. The CDR3 sequence is 16 residues long. CDR3 sequence: CASSPGPGQGNEKLFF. The DNA of the CDR3 is TGCGCCAGCAGTCCCGGCCCTGGACAGGGTAATGAAAAACTGTTTTTT.

DNA of the CDR3: TGTGCCAGCAGCGGGACAGGGGAGGGCAATGAAAAACTGTTTTTT. This gives the protein CASSGTGEGNEKLFF. The J gene is TRBJ1-4, the V gene TRBV6-1; 10 nucleotides match TRBD1. The V gene end was trimmed by 6 bases and the J gene end by 5 bases; junction bases not matched to a gene: 6. The CDR3 contains 15 residues. The germline CDR1 and CDR2 sequences are MNHNS and SASEGT.

The table lists this clonotype with a few counts. The chain is built from TRBV20-1 and TRBJ2-7; 9 bases agree with TRBD1. The ends lost 1 base at V and 2 bases at J; junction bases unmatched: 6. This CDR3 has 15 residues. Germline lookup yields CDR1 DFQATT and CDR2 SNEGSKA (reference sequence). In nucleotides, the CDR3 is TGCAGTGCTAGAGGGGGGACAGGGAGGACCTACGAGCAGTACTTC. Translated: CSARGGTGRTYEQYF.

This clonotype was counted only a few times. This chain links TRBV6-5 with TRBJ1-1; TRBD1 matches 9 bases. The ends lost 2 bases at V and 1 base at J; junction bases unmatched: 5. The CDR3 extends over 16 amino acids. Per the germline V gene, CDR1 is MNHEY and CDR2 is SVGAGI. The DNA for the CDR3 is TGTGCCAGCAGTTACCCGCCGGGACAGGGGAACACTGAAGCTTTCTTT. It translates to CASSYPPGQGNTEAFF.

This chain connects TRBV6-1 to TRBJ2-7, with 10 bases fitting TRBD1. In germline, CDR1 is MNHNS, CDR2 SASEGT. V lost 6 bases to trimming and J lost 4 bases; unmatched junction nucleotides: 3. The CDR3 is 13 residues long. In nucleotides, the CDR3 is TGTGCCAGCAGCGGACAGGGGGAATACGAGCAGTACTTC. This translates into CASSGQGEYEQYF.

There are a few counts of this clonotype. This chain uses TRBV20-1 with TRBJ1-1, with unresolved D. Germline V lookup: CDR1 DFQATT, CDR2 SNEGSKA (reference sequence). This CDR3 is built from 12 residues. Trimming cost V 5 bases and J 6 bases, with 13 bases left between them. The CDR3 nucleotides are TGCAGTGCTCAGACACCGACCTCTGAAGCTTTCTTT. Amino acids: CSAQTPTSEAFF.

This clonotype was observed a few times. The chain couples TRBV7-2 to TRBJ2-7; the match to TRBD1 covers 9 bases. J gave up 4 bases and V 11 bases, and 9 bases lay outside the gene matches. The CDR3 runs 13 residues. CDR1 is SGHTA, CDR2 FQGNSA, per germline. CDR3 DNA sequence: TGTGCCTCCTTGAGAGACAGGGGGTACGAGCAGTACTTC. Amino acids: CASLRDRGYEQYF.

The CDR3 nucleotides read TGTGCCAGCAGTTCGGGGACAGGGAGAAGCTATGGCTACACCTTC. Its translation: CASSSGTGRSYGYTF. The rearrangement links TRBV12-3 or TRBV12-4 to TRBJ1-2; 9 nucleotides match TRBD1. V lost 4 bases to trimming and J lost 4 bases; unmatched junction nucleotides: 7. This CDR3 has 15 amino acids.

This rearrangement joins TRBV6-2 or TRBV6-3 to TRBJ2-4; the D gene is possibly TRBD1 (5 bases). This CDR3 is 15 amino acids long. Trimming stripped 7 bases from V and 0 bases from J, with 13 bases between. Germline lookup yields CDR1 MNHEY and CDR2 SVGEGT. The CDR3 region has the DNA TGTGCCAGCACCACTGACAGACGAGCCAAAAACATTCAGTACTTC. Its protein is CASTTDRRAKNIQYF.

This clonotype was detected ten times or more. V is TRBV4-2 and J is TRBJ1-2; D perhaps matches TRBD1 (5 bases). The ends were cut back, 1 base at V and 4 bases at J, with 16 bases in the middle. Germline CDR1 LGHNA, CDR2 YNFKEQ. CDR3 length: 16 residues. The CDR3 is CASSQAPAQGSYGYTF. The CDR3, as DNA: TGTGCCAGCAGCCAAGCCCCGGCCCAGGGTAGCTATGGCTACACCTTC.

The V gene is TRBV28, the J gene TRBJ2-3; 11 bases are a match to TRBD1. This CDR3 region has 14 residues. V shed 6 bases, J shed 7 bases, and the junction held 6 bases outside the gene matches. Germline values: CDR1 MDHEN, CDR2 SYDVKM. CDR3 coding DNA: TGTGCCAGCAGCGGTGGACAGGGGGCAAATACGCAGTATTTT. It is translated as CASSGGQGANTQYF.

The chain joins TRBV3-1 to TRBJ2-7; TRBD2 matches at 8 bases. Germline CDR1 reads LGHDT; CDR2 reads YNNKEL (reference sequence). With V trimmed by 0 bases and J by 2 bases, 3 bases remained unmatched. This CDR3 is 15 amino acids long. The CDR3 sequence is CASSQEVSGAYEQYF. CDR3 sequence (DNA): TGTGCCAGCAGCCAAGAGGTTAGCGGGGCCTACGAGCAGTACTTC.

The sample holds one count of this clonotype. V usage is TRBV30 and J usage is TRBJ1-1; TRBD1 is a possible D gene (5 bases). CDR1 GTSNPN and CDR2 SVGIG come from the germline V gene (reference sequence). V was cut by 8 bases and J by 2 bases, with 18 bases left in between. The CDR3 consists of 14 residues. This CDR3 reads CARPKMTDNTEAFF. DNA for the CDR3: TGTGCCCGCCCAAAGATGACAGATAACACTGAAGCTTTCTTT.

This clonotype was picked up a small number of times. The rearrangement uses TRBV6-1 and TRBJ1-2, with D tentatively TRBD1 (6 bases). Germline CDR1 reads MNHNS; CDR2 reads SASEGT. The V gene lost 1 base and the J gene lost 2 bases, with 11 bases spanning the gap. The CDR3 totals 15 residues. The CDR3 region has the DNA TGTGCCAGCAGTGAAGGGCCAGGGGTCAACTATGGCTACACCTTC. This encodes CASSEGPGVNYGYTF.